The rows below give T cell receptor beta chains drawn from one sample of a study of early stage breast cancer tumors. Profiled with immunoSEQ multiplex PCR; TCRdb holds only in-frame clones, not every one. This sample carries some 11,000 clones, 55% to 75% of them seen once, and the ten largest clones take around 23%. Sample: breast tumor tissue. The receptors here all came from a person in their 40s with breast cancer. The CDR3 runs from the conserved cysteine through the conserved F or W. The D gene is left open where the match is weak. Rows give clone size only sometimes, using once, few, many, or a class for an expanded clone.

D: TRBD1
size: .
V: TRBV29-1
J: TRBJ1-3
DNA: TGCAGCCTGCCAGTCCGGGACAGGGCCTCTGGAAACACCATATATTTT
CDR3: CSLPVRDRASGNTIYF

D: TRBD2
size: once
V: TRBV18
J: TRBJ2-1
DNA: TGTGCCAGCTCGGGAGCGGGAGGGCCCAATGAGCAGTTCTTC
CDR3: CASSGAGGPNEQFF

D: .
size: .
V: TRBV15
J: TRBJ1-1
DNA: TGTGCCACCAGCAGGGGGTCAGACACTGAAGCTTTCTTT
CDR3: CATSRGSDTEAFF

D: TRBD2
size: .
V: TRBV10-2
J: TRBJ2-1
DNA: TGCGCCAGCATCCCGCCCCAACTAGCGGAAGAATACAATGAGCAGTTCTTC
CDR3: CASIPPQLAEEYNEQFF

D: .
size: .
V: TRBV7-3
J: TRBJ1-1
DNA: TGTGCCAGCAGCTTCTCGGGAAAGACTGAAGCTTTCTTT
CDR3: CASSFSGKTEAFF

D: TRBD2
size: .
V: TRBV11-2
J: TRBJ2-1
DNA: TGTGCCAGCAGCTCCGAGGGGAGGGACAATGAGCAGTTCTTC
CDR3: CASSSEGRDNEQFF

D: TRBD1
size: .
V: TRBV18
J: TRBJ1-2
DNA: TGTGCCAGCTCACCGGGACAGGTCTATGGCTACACCTTC
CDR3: CASSPGQVYGYTF

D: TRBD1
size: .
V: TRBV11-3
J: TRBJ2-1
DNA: TGTGCCAGCAGCCCAGGGACAGGGAACTACAATGAGCAGTTCTTC
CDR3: CASSPGTGNYNEQFF

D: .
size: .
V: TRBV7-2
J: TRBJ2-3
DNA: TGTGCCAGCAGCTTAGCGCGAGGAGATACGCAGTATTTT
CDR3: CASSLARGDTQYF

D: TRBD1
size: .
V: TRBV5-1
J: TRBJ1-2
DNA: TGCGCCAGCAGCTTAACTCAGGGGGCTGAAGACTATGGCTACACCTTC
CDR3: CASSLTQGAEDYGYTF

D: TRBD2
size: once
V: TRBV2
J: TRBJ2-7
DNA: TGTGCCAGCAGTAGGAGCGGGAGCGGTCCAGGCGAGCAGTACTTC
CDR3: CASSRSGSGPGEQYF

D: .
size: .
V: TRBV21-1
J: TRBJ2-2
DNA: TGTGCCAGCAGCAACCTAAAGGCACTAGCGGGAGAGTCCGGGGAGCTGTTTTTT
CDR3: CASSNLKALAGESGELFF

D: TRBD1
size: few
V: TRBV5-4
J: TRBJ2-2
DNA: TGTGCCAGCAGCTTGGCACAGGGGGCTGGTACCGGGGAGCTGTTTTTT
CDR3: CASSLAQGAGTGELFF